The rows below give T cell receptor beta chains drawn from one sample of a study of blood T cells in healthy people across ages. One entry per CDR3 protein results from TCRdb running MiXCR on the 5' RACE reads. Of roughly 1,500,000 distinct CDR3 sequences listed, roughly 32% are singletons. Sequencing input: blood. The receptors come from a woman in her 30s in good health. Both conserved end residues are part of each CDR3. Fields, in order: V gene, clone size, J gene, CDR3 protein. The listing skips clone size in some rows; elsewhere it reads once, few, many or a size class.

v_call: TRBV4-2
clone_size: many
j_call: TRBJ2-7
cdr3_aa: CASSQNSPGLSGEQYF

v_call: TRBV2
clone_size: .
j_call: TRBJ2-4
cdr3_aa: CASRTVGGGEQYF

v_call: TRBV7-6
clone_size: few
j_call: TRBJ2-3
cdr3_aa: CASSLSQFTDTQYF

v_call: TRBV12-3/TRBV12-4
clone_size: .
j_call: TRBJ2-2
cdr3_aa: CASSLLEGRGELFF

v_call: TRBV4-1
clone_size: few
j_call: TRBJ2-1
cdr3_aa: CASSRPPSGNNEQFF

v_call: TRBV7-9
clone_size: .
j_call: TRBJ2-7
cdr3_aa: CASSQDGLSYEQYF

v_call: TRBV2
clone_size: .
j_call: TRBJ2-3
cdr3_aa: CASKREFSTDTQYF

v_call: TRBV4-1
clone_size: .
j_call: TRBJ2-1
cdr3_aa: CASSQTPKSGEFLPNEQFF

v_call: TRBV7-2
clone_size: many
j_call: TRBJ2-1
cdr3_aa: CASSSSRTGSNEQFF

v_call: TRBV7-3
clone_size: .
j_call: TRBJ2-1
cdr3_aa: CASSLTPGPGNEQFF

v_call: TRBV28
clone_size: .
j_call: TRBJ2-6
cdr3_aa: CASSLGAPGGANVLTF

v_call: TRBV20-1
clone_size: many
j_call: TRBJ2-5
cdr3_aa: CSAPLTGRPETQYF

v_call: TRBV12-3/TRBV12-4
clone_size: .
j_call: TRBJ2-2
cdr3_aa: CASGFRAGELFF

v_call: TRBV4-1
clone_size: few
j_call: TRBJ2-1
cdr3_aa: CASSHGAGVPNEQFF

v_call: TRBV29-1
clone_size: many
j_call: TRBJ2-5
cdr3_aa: CSVEKNRQETQYF